The entry below describes one TCR beta chain. Its antigen remains unidentified. Amplification used 60 Vbeta primers and 13 Jbeta primers. Generated by immunoSEQ multiplex PCR, the TCRdb table keeps only in-frame clones and is missing some. The repertoire holds 150,000 to 200,000 clones, with 82% as singletons. The data originate from a study of cytomegalovirus exposure and HLA in healthy donors. Study-level findings and limits: Analysis performed later found over 15,000 TCR beta sequences associated with HLA alleles at 0.05 false discovery rate. Earlier analysis looked at TCR beta V segments, and most were productive about 87% or about 30% of the time.

V shed 0 bases and J shed 3 bases, with 3 bases lying between them. Germline V lookup: CDR1 GTSNPN, CDR2 SVGIG (reference sequence). This CDR3 is built from 11 residues. This clonotype was obtained from a male donor in good health and CMV-seropositive. Sequencing was performed on PBMCs. The chain employs TRBV30 and TRBJ2-7, with unresolved D. This chain's CDR3 is CAWSVLYEQYF. The CDR3 coding sequence is TGTGCCTGGAGTGTACTCTACGAGCAGTACTTC.